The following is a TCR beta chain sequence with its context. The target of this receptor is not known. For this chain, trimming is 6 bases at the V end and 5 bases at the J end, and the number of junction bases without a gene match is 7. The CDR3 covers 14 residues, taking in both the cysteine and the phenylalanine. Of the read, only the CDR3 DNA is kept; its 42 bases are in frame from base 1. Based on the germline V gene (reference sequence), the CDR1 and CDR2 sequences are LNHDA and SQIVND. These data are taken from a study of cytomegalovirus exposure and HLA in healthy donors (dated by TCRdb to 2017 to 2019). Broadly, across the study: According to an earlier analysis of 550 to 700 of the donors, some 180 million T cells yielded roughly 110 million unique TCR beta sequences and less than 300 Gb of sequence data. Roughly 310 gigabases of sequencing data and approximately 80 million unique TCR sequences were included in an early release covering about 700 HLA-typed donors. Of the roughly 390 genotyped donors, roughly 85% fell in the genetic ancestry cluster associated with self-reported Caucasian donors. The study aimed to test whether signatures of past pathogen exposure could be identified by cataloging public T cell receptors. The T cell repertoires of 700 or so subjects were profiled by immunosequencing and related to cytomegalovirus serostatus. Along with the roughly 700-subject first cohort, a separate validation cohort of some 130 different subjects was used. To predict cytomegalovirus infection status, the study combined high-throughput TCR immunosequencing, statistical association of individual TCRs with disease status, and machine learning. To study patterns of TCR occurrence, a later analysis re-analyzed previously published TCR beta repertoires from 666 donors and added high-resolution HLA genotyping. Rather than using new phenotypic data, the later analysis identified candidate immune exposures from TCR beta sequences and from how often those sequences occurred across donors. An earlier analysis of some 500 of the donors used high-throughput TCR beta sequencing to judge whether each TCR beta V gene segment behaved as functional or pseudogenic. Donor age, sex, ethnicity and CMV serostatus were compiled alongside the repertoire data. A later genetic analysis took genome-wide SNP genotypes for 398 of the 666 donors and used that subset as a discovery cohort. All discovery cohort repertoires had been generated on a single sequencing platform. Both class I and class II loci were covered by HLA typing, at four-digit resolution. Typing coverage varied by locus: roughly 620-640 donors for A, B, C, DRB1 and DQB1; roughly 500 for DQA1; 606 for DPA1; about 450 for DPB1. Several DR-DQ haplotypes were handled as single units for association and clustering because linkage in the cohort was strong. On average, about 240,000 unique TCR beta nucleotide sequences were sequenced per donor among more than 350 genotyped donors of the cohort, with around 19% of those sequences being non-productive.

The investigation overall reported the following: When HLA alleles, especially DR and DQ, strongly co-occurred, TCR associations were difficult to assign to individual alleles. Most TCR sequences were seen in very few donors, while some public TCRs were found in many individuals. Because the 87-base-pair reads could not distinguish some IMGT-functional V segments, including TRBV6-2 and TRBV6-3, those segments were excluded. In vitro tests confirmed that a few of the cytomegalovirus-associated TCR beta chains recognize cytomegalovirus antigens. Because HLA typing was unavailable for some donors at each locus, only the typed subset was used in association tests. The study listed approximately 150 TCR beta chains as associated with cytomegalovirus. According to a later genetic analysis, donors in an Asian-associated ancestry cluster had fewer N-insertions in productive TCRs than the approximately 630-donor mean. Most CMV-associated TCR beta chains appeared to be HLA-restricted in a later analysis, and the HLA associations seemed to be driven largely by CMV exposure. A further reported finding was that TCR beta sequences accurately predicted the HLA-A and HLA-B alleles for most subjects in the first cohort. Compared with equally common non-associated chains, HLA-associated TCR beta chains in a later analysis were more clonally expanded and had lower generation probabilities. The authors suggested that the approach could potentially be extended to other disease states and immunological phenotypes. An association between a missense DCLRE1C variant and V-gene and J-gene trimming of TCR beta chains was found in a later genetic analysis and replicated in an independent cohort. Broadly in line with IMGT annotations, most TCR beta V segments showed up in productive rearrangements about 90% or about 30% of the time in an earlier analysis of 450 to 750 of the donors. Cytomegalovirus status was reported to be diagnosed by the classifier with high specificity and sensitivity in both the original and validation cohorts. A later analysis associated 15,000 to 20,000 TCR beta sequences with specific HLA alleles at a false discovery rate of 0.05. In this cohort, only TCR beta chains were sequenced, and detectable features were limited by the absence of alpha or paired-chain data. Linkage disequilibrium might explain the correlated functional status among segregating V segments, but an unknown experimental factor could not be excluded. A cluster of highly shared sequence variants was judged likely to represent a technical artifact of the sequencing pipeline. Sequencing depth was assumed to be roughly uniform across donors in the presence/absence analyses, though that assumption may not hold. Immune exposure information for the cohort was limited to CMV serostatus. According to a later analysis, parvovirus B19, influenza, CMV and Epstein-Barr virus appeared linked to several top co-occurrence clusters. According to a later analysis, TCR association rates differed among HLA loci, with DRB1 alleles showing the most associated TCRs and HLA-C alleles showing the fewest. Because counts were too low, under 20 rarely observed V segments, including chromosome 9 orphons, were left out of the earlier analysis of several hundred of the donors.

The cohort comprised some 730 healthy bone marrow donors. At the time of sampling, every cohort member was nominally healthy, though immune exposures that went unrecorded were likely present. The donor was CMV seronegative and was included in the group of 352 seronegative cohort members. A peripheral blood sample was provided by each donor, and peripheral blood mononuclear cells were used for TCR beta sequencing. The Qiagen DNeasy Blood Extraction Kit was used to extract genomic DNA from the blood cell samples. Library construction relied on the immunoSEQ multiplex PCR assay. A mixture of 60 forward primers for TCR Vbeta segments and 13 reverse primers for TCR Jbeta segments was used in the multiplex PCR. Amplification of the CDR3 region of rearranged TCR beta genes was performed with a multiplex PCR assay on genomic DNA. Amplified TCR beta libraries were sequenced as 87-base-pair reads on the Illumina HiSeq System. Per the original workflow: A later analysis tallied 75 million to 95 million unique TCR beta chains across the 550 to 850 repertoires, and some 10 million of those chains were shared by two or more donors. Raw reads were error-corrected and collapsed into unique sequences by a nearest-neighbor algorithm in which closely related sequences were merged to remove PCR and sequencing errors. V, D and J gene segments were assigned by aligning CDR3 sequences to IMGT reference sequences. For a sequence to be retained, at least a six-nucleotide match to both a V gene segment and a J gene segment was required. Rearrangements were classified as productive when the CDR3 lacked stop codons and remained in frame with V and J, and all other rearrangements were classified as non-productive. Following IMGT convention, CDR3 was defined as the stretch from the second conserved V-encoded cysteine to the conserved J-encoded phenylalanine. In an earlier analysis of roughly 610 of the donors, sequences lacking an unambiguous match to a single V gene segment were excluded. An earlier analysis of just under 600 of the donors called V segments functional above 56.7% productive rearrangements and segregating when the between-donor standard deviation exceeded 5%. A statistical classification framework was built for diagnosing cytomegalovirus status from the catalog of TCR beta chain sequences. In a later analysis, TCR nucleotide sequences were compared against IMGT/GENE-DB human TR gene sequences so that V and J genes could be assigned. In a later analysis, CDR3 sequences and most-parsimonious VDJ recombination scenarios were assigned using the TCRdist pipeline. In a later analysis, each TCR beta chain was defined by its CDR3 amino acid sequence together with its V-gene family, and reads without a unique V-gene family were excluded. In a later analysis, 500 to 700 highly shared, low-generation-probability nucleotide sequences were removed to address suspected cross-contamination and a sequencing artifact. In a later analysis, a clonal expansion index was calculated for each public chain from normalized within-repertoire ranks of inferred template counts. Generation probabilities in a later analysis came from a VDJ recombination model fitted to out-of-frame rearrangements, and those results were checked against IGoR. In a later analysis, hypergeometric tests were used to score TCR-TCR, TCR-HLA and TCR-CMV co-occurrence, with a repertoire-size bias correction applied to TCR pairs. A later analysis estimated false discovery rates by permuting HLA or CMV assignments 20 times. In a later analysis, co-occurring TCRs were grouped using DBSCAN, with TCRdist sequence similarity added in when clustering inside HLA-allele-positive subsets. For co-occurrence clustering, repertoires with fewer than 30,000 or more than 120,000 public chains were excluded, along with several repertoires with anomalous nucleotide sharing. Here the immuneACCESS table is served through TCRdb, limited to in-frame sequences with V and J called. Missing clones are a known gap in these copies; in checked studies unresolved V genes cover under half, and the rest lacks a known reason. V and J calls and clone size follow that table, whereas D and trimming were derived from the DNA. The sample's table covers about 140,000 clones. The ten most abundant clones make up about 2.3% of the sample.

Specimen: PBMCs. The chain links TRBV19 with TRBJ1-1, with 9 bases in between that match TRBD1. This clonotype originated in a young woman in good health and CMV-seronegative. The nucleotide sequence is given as TGTGCCAGTAGATCCGGACAGGGGAGTACTGAAGCTTTCTTT. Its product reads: CASRSGQGSTEAFF.